The 13 T cell receptor beta chains in this list originate from one sample, sequenced in a study of cytomegalovirus exposure and HLA in healthy donors. Both 60 Vbeta primers and 13 Jbeta primers went into the PCR. Sequenced by immunoSEQ multiplex PCR; TCRdb stores in-frame clones only, minus some. Seen in this sample are roughly 54,000 clones; the ten most common clones hold more than 9%. The sequenced sample consisted of PBMCs. The receptors were sampled from a woman under 40 in good health and CMV-seropositive.

This rearrangement joins TRBV25-1 to TRBJ2-1, with D possibly TRBD1 on 7 matching bases. V dropped 3 bases and J dropped 1 base, with 16 bases sitting between them. There are 17 residues in the CDR3. Germline lookup yields CDR1 MGHDK and CDR2 SYGVNS. The CDR3 reads CASSDRGVAKSYNEQFF. The CDR3 DNA is TGTGCCAGCAGTGACAGGGGGGTTGCCAAGTCCTACAATGAGCAGTTCTTC.

J is TRBJ2-1 and V is TRBV19; D unresolved. Deletions cut 3 bases from V and 5 bases from J, with 8 bases between. In germline, CDR1 is LNHDA, CDR2 SQIVND (reference sequence). The CDR3 loop spans 13 amino acids. CDR3 region: CASSIRSHNEQFF. CDR3 coding DNA: TGTGCCAGTAGTATCCGGAGCCACAATGAGCAGTTCTTC.

CDR3 protein: CASSRGSYEQYF. The CDR3 nucleotides read TGTGCCAGCAGTAGGGGAAGCTACGAGCAGTACTTC. This chain uses TRBV6-5 with TRBJ2-7, with a possible D match to TRBD1 (5 bases). The CDR3 is made up of 12 amino acids. V was shortened by 5 bases and J by 3 bases, with 8 bases between the two germline ends. Germline lookup yields CDR1 MNHEY and CDR2 SVGAGI.

The rearrangement links TRBV6-5 to TRBJ2-1, with 10 bases fitting TRBD2. Trimming at V came to 3 bases and at J to 4 bases, leaving 6 bases not matched to a gene. Germline values: CDR1 MNHEY, CDR2 SVGAGI. CDR3 length: 16 residues. CDR3 sequence: CASSYGLAERYNEQFF. The DNA for the CDR3 is TGTGCCAGCAGTTATGGACTAGCGGAGAGGTACAATGAGCAGTTCTTC.

The CDR3 is CASSLKPGMGQPQHF. CDR3 coding DNA: TGTGCCAGCAGCTTAAAGCCGGGGATGGGCCAGCCCCAGCATTTT. The V gene is TRBV5-6, the J gene TRBJ1-5; D is unresolved. The CDR3 spans 15 residues. The V end lost 2 bases, the J end lost 7 bases, and 16 bases lay between the germline ends. CDR1 is SGHDT, CDR2 YYEEEE, per germline.

This chain uses TRBV29-1 with TRBJ1-2; D gene ambiguous. CDR1 is SQVTM and CDR2 is ANQGSEA in the germline V gene. CDR3 length equals 15 residues. Trimming left V 0 bases short and J 4 bases short, with 15 bases between. As DNA, the CDR3 is TGCAGCGTTGAAGATCCGGGAGCAGGCCTCTATGGCTACACCTTC. Translating gives CSVEDPGAGLYGYTF.

This chain connects TRBV10-2 to TRBJ2-2; possibly TRBD1 for D (5 bases). Between the trimmed V and J ends, which lost 8 bases and 4 bases, there was a span of 11 bases. This CDR3 region has 13 residues. Germline-derived CDR1 and CDR2 are WSHSY and SAAADI. CDR3 nucleotides: TGCGCCAGCGTCAGGACACGCACCGGGGAGCTGTTTTTT. Translation: CASVRTRTGELFF.

V and J are TRBV7-9 and TRBJ1-2; possible D gene TRBD1, 5 bases. Between the trimmed V and J ends, which lost 5 bases and 4 bases, there was a span of 17 bases. Germline-derived CDR1 and CDR2 are SEHNR and FQNEAQ (reference sequence). CDR3 length equals 15 residues. This CDR3 reads CASSPRGSGSYGYTF. The CDR3 nucleotides are TGTGCCAGCAGCCCCCGGGGGTCAGGTAGCTATGGCTACACCTTC.

The chain carries TRBV2 and TRBJ2-5, with 7 bases aligning to TRBD1. Germline V CDR1 and CDR2: SNHLY, FYNNEI. The CDR3 has 12 amino acids. V lost 6 bases to trimming and J lost 8 bases; unmatched junction nucleotides: 6. The CDR3 spells CASRLGQSTQYF. The CDR3 DNA sequence: TGTGCCAGCAGACTGGGACAGTCAACCCAGTACTTC.

V gene TRBV4-1 combines with J gene TRBJ1-3; tentatively, D is TRBD1 (5 bases). The CDR3 is made up of 18 amino acids. Germline V lookup: CDR1 MGHRA, CDR2 YSYEKL. The germline V and J ends were trimmed by 4 bases and 4 bases, with 23 bases remaining between them. CDR3 residues: CASSRGAGGTRTGNTIYF. CDR3 DNA: TGCGCCAGCAGCCGGGGCGCTGGCGGGACGCGAACCGGAAACACCATATATTTT.

The rearrangement links TRBV6-4 to TRBJ2-3, with unresolved D. Per the germline V gene, CDR1 is MRHNA and CDR2 is SNTAGT. V was clipped by 4 bases and J by 2 bases, with 13 bases between them. The CDR3 has 15 residues. CDR3 residues: CASSAMGLITDTQYF. CDR3 coding DNA: TGTGCCAGCAGTGCGATGGGCTTGATCACAGATACGCAGTATTTT.

The chain combines TRBV11-2 with TRBJ2-7, with D hard to call. There are 16 residues in the CDR3. CDR1 and CDR2 from the germline V gene are SGHAT and FQNNGV. Between the trimmed V and J ends, which lost 4 bases and 2 bases, there was a span of 18 bases. DNA for the CDR3: TGTGCCAGCAGCTCAATGAAGGAGTATAGGCCCTACGAGCAGTACTTC. Protein: CASSSMKEYRPYEQYF. The full variable domain, in which reference TRBV11-2 and TRBJ2-7 provide the parts outside the CDR3, is EAGVAQSPRYKIIEKRQSVAFWCNPISGHATLYWYQQILGQGPKLLIQFQNNGVVDDSQLPKDRFSAERLKGVDSTLKIQPAKLEDSAVYLCASSSMKEYRPYEQYFGPGTRLTVT.

The J gene is TRBJ2-1, the V gene TRBV6-1; possible D gene TRBD1, 6 bases. V was cut by 2 bases and J by 11 bases, with 13 bases left in between. The CDR3 loop spans 13 amino acids. The germline V gene encodes CDR1 MNHNS and CDR2 SASEGT. CDR3 residues: CASSERTAQQQFF. CDR3 DNA sequence: TGTGCCAGCAGTGAAAGGACAGCCCAACAGCAGTTCTTC.